This T cell receptor (beta chain) was identified in a study of vaccination effects on CD4 cells after COVID-19. In the ViraFEST assay, antigen-specific CD4+ clonotypes were identified by expansion after peptide-pool stimulation. After more than 8 days in culture, the CD4+ T cells were isolated. No vaccinee had earlier SARS-CoV-2 infection, and nucleocapsid antibodies were negative. In regard to this clone: Its matching antigen is unknown.

Assay: immunoSEQ multiplex PCR; the TCRdb copy retains only in-frame clones and omits some. Of tens of thousands of clones in the sample, 81% are singletons; the top ten hold under 3%. The source material was CD4+ T cells from PBMCs cultured with HCoV-229E spike peptides, sampled before COVID-19 vaccination. This TCR came from a human donor who received a COVID-19 vaccine.

Here the CDR3 DNA reads TGCGCCAGCAGCTCGGGGGGGGTCGGGGCCAACGTCCTGACTTTC. Protein product: CASSSGGVGANVLTF. This chain uses TRBV5-1 with TRBJ2-6, with 8 bases fitting TRBD2. Germline V gene lookup returns CDR1 SGHRS and CDR2 YFSETQ. V was clipped by 3 bases and J by 4 bases; unmatched bases: 3. This CDR3 spans 15 amino acids.